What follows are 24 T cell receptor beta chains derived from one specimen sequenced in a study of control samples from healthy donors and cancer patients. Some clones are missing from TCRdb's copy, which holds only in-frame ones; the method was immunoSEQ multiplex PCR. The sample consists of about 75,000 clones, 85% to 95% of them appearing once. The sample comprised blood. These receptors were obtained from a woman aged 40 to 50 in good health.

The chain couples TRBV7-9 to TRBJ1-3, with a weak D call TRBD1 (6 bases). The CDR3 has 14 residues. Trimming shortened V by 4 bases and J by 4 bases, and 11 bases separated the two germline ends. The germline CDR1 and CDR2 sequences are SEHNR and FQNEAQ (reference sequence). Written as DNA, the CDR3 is TGTGCCAGCAGCTGGGACATTGAGGGAAACACCATATATTTT. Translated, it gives CASSWDIEGNTIYF.

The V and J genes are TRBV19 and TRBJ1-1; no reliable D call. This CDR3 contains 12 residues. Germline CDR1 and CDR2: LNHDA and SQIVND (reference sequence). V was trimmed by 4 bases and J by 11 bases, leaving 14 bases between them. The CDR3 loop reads CASSTPRPWAFF. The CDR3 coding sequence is TGTGCCAGTAGTACGCCCCGACCTTGGGCTTTCTTT.

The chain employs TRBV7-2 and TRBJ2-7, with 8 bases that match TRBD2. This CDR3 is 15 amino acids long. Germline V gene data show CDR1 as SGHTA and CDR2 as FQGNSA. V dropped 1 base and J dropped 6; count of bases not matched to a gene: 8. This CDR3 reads CASSLVAGSTAEQYF. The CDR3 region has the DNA TGTGCCAGCAGCTTAGTAGCGGGAAGTACTGCCGAGCAGTACTTC.

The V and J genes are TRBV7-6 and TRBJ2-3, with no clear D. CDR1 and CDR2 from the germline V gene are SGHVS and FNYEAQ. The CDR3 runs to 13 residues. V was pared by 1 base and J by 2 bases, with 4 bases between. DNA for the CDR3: TGTGCCAGCAGCTTAGACTACACAGATACGCAGTATTTT. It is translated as CASSLDYTDTQYF.

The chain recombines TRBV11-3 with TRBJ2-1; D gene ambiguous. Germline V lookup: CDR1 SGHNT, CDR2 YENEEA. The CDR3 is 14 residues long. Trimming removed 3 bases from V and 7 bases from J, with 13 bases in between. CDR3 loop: CASSLNTDSNEQFF. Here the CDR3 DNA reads TGTGCCAGCAGCTTGAATACCGACTCTAATGAGCAGTTCTTC.

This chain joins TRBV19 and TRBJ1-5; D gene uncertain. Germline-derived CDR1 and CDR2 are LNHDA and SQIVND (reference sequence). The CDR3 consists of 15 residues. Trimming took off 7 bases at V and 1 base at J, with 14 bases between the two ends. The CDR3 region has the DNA TGTGCCAGTACCCAGGAAGGATTAAGCAATCAGCCCCAGCATTTT. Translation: CASTQEGLSNQPQHF.

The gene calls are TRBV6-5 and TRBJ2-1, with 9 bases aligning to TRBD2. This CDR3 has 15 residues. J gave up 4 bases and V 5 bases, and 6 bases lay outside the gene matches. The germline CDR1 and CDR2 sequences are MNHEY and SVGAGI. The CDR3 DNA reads TGTGCCAGCAGTCTAGCGGGACTAGCATACAATGAGCAGTTCTTC. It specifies CASSLAGLAYNEQFF.

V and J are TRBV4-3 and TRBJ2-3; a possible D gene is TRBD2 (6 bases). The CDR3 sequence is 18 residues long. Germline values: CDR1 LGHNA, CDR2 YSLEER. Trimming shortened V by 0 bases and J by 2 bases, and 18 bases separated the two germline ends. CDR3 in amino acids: CASSQDLKAGTSTDTQYF. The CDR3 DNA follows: TGCGCCAGCAGCCAAGACCTAAAGGCAGGGACTTCCACAGATACGCAGTATTTT.

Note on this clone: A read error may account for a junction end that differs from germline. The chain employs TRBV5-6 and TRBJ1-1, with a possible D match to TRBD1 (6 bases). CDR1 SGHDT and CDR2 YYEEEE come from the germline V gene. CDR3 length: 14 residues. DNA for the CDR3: TGTGCCAGCAGTTTGGCAGGGGCGGGAACTGAAGCTTTCTTT. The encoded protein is CASSLAGAGTEAFF.

The DNA of the CDR3 is TGTGCCAGCAGCCTCCGTAAGGACAGCCTTAACTATGGCTACACCTTC. It yields the protein CASSLRKDSLNYGYTF. This chain links TRBV4-2 with TRBJ1-2; maybe TRBD1 (6 bases). V dropped 4 bases and J dropped 1 base, with 16 bases sitting between them. CDR3 size: 16 residues. Germline V gene lookup returns CDR1 LGHNA and CDR2 YNFKEQ.

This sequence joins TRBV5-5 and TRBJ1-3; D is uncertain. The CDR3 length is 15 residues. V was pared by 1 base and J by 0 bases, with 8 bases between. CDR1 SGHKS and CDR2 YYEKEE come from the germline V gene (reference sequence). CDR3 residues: CASSLFGGSGNTIYF. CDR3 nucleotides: TGTGCCAGCAGCTTGTTCGGAGGCTCTGGAAACACCATATATTTT.

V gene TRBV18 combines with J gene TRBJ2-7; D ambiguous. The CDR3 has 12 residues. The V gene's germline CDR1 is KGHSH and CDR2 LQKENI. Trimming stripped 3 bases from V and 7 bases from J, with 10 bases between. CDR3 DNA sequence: TGTGCCAGCTCACCGGGATCGCGGGAGCAGTACTTC. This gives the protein CASSPGSREQYF.

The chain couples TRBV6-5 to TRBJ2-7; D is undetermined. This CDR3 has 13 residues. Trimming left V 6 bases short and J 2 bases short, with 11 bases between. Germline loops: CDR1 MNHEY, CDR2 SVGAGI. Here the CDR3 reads CASSRLEPYEQYF. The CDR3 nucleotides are TGTGCCAGCAGCCGCCTCGAGCCCTACGAGCAGTACTTC.

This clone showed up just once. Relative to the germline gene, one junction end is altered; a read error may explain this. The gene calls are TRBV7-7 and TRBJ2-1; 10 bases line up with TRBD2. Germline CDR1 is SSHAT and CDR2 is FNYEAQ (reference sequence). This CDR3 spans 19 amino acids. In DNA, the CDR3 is TGTGCTAGCAGCTTAGGCTCGAAAGTAGCGGGGGGTTCCTACAATGAGCAGTTCTTC. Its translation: CASSLGSKVAGGSYNEQFF.

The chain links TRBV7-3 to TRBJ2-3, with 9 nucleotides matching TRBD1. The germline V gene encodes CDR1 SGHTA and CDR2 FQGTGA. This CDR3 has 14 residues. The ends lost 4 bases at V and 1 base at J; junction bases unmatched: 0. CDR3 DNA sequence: TGTGCCAGCAGCTGGGACAGGGGCACAGATACGCAGTATTTT. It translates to CASSWDRGTDTQYF.

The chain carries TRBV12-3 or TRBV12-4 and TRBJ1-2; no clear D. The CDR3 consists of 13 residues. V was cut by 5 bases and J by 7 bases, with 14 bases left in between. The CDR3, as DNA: TGTGCCAGCAGTCATCGGAGACTGGGTGGCTACACCTTC. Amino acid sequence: CASSHRRLGGYTF.

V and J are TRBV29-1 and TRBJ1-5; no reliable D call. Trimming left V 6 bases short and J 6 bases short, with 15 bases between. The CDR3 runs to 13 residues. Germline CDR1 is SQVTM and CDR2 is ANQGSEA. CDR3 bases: TGCAGCGTCGGTCTAGGGATCGGTCAGCCCCAGCATTTT. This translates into CSVGLGIGQPQHF.

Here the CDR3 DNA reads TGTGCCAGCAGATCGGGACAGGGGGTTTCTGAAGCTTTCTTT. Translated: CASRSGQGVSEAFF. The J gene is TRBJ1-1, the V gene TRBV28; 11 positions agree with TRBD1. The CDR3 spans 14 residues. CDR1 is MDHEN, CDR2 SYDVKM, per germline. V lost 6 bases to trimming and J lost 6 bases; unmatched junction nucleotides: 6.

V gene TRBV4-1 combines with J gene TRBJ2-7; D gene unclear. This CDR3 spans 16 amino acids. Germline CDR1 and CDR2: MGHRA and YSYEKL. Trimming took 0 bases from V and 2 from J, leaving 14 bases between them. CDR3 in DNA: TGCGCCAGCAGCCAAGACCAAGGGCAAGGGACCTACGAGCAGTACTTC. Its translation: CASSQDQGQGTYEQYF.

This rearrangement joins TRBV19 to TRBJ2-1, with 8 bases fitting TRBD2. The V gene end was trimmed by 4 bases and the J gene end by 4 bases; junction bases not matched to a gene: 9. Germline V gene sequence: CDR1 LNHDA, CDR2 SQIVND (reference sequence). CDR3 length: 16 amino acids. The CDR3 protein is CASSTYSGNPYNEQFF. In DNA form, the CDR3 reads TGTGCCAGTAGTACTTATAGCGGGAACCCGTACAATGAGCAGTTCTTC.

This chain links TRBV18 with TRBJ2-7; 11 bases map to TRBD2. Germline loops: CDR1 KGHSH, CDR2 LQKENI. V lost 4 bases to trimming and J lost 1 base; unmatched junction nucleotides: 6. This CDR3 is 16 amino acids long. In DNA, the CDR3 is TGTGCCAGCTCACGCACCACTAGCGGGGGTTCCTACGAGCAGTACTTC. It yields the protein CASSRTTSGGSYEQYF.

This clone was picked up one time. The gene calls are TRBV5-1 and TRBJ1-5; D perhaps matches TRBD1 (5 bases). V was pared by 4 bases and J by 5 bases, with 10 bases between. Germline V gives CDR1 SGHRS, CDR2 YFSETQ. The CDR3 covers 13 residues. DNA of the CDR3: TGCGCCAGCAGCATGGGGGGAGATCAGCCCCAGCATTTT. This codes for CASSMGGDQPQHF.

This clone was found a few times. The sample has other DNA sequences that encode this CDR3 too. The CDR3 bases are TGTGCCAGCAGTTACTCGAGGGTATACAATGAGCAGTTCTTC. Translating gives CASSYSRVYNEQFF. The rearrangement links TRBV6-6 to TRBJ2-1, with D perhaps TRBD2 (5 bases). The V end was cut by 0 bases, the J end by 4 bases, with 7 bases between. The CDR3 has 14 residues. Germline CDR1 MNHNY, CDR2 SVGAGI (reference sequence).

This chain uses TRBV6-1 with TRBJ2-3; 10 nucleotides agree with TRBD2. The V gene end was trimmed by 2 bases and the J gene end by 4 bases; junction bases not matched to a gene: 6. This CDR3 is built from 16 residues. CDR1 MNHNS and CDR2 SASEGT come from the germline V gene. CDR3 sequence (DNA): TGTGCCAGCAGTGAAAAAGCTAGCGGGGGTCCAGATACGCAGTATTTT. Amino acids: CASSEKASGGPDTQYF.